A single sample is the source of the 10 T cell receptor beta chains below, sequenced in a study of shared clonotypes between healthy human individuals. Profiled with immunoSEQ multiplex PCR; TCRdb holds only in-frame clones, not every one. The table lists roughly 2,500,000 clones, over 85% of them singletons, with around 0.37% in the top ten. Sequencing was carried out using naive CD4+ T cells from PBMCs. The subset was: CD45RA+ positively selected. Receptor source: a man aged 18 to 29 in good health. Some clones in this sample may be carry-over from other donors' samples.

The chain is built from TRBV7-6 and TRBJ2-7, with 7 bases that match TRBD1. The V gene end was trimmed by 2 bases and the J gene end by 6 bases; junction bases not matched to a gene: 7. This CDR3 region has 14 residues. Germline assignment: CDR1 SGHVS and CDR2 FNYEAQ. Written as DNA, the CDR3 is TGTGCCAGCAGCTTAACTGGACAGGCTGGCGAGCAGTACTTC. It codes for CASSLTGQAGEQYF.

Comment on this clone: Additional DNA sequences in this sample encode the identical CDR3. J is TRBJ2-7 and V is TRBV28; no reliable D call. Looked up from germline, CDR1 is MDHEN and CDR2 is SYDVKM. The CDR3 is 13 amino acids. Trimming took off 1 base at V and 2 bases at J, with 6 bases between the two ends. CDR3 DNA sequence: TGTGCCAGCAGTTTATCTACACCCTACGAGCAGTACTTC. Translating gives CASSLSTPYEQYF.

This clone has just one count. The chain employs TRBV25-1 and TRBJ2-1, with a tentative D call TRBD2 (5 bases). Germline V lookup: CDR1 MGHDK, CDR2 SYGVNS. Trimming shortened V by 4 bases and J by 7 bases, and 8 bases separated the two germline ends. This CDR3 has 12 residues. The DNA for the CDR3 is TGTGCCAGCAGTGTATCGGGGAATGAGCAGTTCTTC. Translated: CASSVSGNEQFF.

The chain uses TRBV28 and TRBJ2-2; 8 bases agree with TRBD1. Germline CDR1 reads MDHEN; CDR2 reads SYDVKM. The CDR3 length is 13 residues. V trimming: 6 bases; J trimming: 6 bases; junction bases outside the gene matches: 3. The CDR3 is CASRYRGSGELFF. CDR3 sequence (DNA): TGTGCCAGCAGATACAGGGGGTCCGGGGAGCTGTTTTTT.

The genes are TRBV25-1 and TRBJ2-7, with 8 bases aligning to TRBD2. The CDR3 loop spans 16 amino acids. Germline V lookup: CDR1 MGHDK, CDR2 SYGVNS. The V and J ends lost 1 base and 2 bases, in that order; junction bases with no gene match: 7. CDR3 protein: CASSESGGRHTYEQYF. DNA for the CDR3: TGTGCCAGCAGTGAATCTGGCGGGAGGCACACCTACGAGCAGTACTTC.

The chain employs TRBV28 and TRBJ2-7; 10 nucleotides line up with TRBD1. The V segment lost 5 bases and the J segment 6 bases; nucleotides outside the gene matches: 16. Per germline, CDR1 MDHEN and CDR2 SYDVKM. The CDR3 is made up of 17 amino acids. CDR3 protein: CASSPRRGGGQGLEQYF. CDR3 DNA: TGTGCCAGCAGTCCCCGACGGGGAGGGGGACAGGGGCTCGAGCAGTACTTC. Supplemented by reference TRBV28 and TRBJ2-7, the full variable domain reads DVKVTQSSRYLVKRTGEKVFLECVQDMDHENMFWYRQDPGLGLRLIYFSYDVKMKEKGDIPEGYSVSREKKERFSLILESASTNQTSMYLCASSPRRGGGQGLEQYFGPGTRLTVT.

This chain connects TRBV6-5 to TRBJ1-3; a possible D gene is TRBD1 (6 bases). Trimming removed 6 bases from V and 4 bases from J, with 13 bases in between. Germline V gives CDR1 MNHEY, CDR2 SVGAGI. This CDR3 region has 14 residues. CDR3 amino acids: CASSTTGGGNTIYF. The CDR3 DNA is TGTGCCAGCAGCACAACGGGGGGCGGAAACACCATATATTTT.

This chain uses TRBV4-1 with TRBJ2-5, with D tentatively TRBD1 or TRBD2 (5 bases each). The CDR3 has 14 residues. Germline CDR1 reads MGHRA; CDR2 reads YSYEKL. Trimming removed 2 bases from V and 5 bases from J, with 12 bases in between. DNA for the CDR3: TGCGCCAGCAGCCAAAAAGAGGGGCGGGAGACCCAGTACTTC. Its translation: CASSQKEGRETQYF.

This clone was counted once. The chain is built from TRBV19 and TRBJ2-5, with 7 positions matching TRBD2. Trimming at V came to 5 bases and at J to 5 bases, leaving 8 bases not matched to a gene. Per the germline V gene, CDR1 is LNHDA and CDR2 is SQIVND (reference sequence). This CDR3 is 14 amino acids long. CDR3 loop: CASSRLAPPETQYF. As DNA, the CDR3 is TGTGCCAGTAGTCGACTAGCCCCCCCCGAGACCCAGTACTTC.

This clone was found once. The gene calls are TRBV28 and TRBJ2-7, with D possibly called TRBD1 or TRBD2 (5 bases each). Trimming took 3 bases from V and 2 from J, leaving 11 bases between them. The CDR3 consists of 14 residues. From germline, CDR1 is MDHEN and CDR2 SYDVKM. The CDR3 DNA is TGTGCCAGCAGTTTGGAAGGGACCACCTACGAGCAGTACTTC. It translates to CASSLEGTTYEQYF.